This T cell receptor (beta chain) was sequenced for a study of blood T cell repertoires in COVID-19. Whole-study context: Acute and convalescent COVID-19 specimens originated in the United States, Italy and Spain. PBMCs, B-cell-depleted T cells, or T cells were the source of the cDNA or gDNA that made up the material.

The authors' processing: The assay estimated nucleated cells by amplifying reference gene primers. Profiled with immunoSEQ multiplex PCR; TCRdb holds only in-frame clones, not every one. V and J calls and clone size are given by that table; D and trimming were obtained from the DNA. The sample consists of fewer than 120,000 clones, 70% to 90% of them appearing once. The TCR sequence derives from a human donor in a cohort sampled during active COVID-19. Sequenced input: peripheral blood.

CDR3 DNA sequence: TGTGCCAGCCTACCTGGGGGAGGGATGAACACTGAAGCTTTCTTT. This translates into CASLPGGGMNTEAFF. The V call is TRBV28, the J call TRBJ1-1; D is perhaps TRBD1 (5 bases). CDR3 length: 15 amino acids. The V end lost 8 bases, the J end lost 0 bases, and 16 bases lay between the germline ends. From germline, CDR1 is MDHEN and CDR2 SYDVKM.